This TCR beta chain was recorded in a study of T cell changes during pregnancy in multiple sclerosis. The CDR3 has 16 residues. After removal of 3 bases from V and 4 bases from J, the junction contained 4 bases not matched to a gene. The V gene's germline CDR1 is SQVTM and CDR2 ANQGSEA. Data came from immunoSEQ multiplex PCR; TCRdb stores just in-frame clones and leaves some out. The sample yields about 59,000 clones, more than 85% seen once. This TCR was recovered from a female donor in good health, enrolled as a control in a pregnancy study. Sequencing was performed on peripheral blood, taken in the third trimester of pregnancy. The chain uses TRBV29-1 and TRBJ2-3, with 16 bases aligning to TRBD2. For the CDR3, the DNA is TGCAGCGTTGAGGGACTAGCGGGAGGGGGTCCAGATACGCAGTATTTT. Protein product: CSVEGLAGGGPDTQYF.